This T cell receptor (beta chain) was identified during a study of Ad26.COV2.S vaccination and SARS-CoV-2 variants. On the study more broadly: The donor participated in the COV1001 trial, in its Ad26.COV2.S arm. Once or twice, 56 days apart, Ad26.COV2.S was delivered intramuscularly. Study-wide results and limits: There was reportedly substantial breadth in spike-specific CD8+ and CD4+ T cell responses after vaccination. Non-spike TCR breadth was similar in vaccine and placebo recipients.

Data came from immunoSEQ multiplex PCR; TCRdb stores just in-frame clones and leaves some out. This sample has hundreds of thousands of clones, with about 80% found just once. With respect to this clone: Its target is not known.

Treatment denoted: roughly 19 received Ad26.COV2.S at low or high dose, single or two shots; 5 received placebo; per-sample allocation not given. Sampling was done on day 63 after the first vaccine or placebo injection. The source is a person between 18 and 65 years old who received the Ad26.COV2.S COVID-19 vaccine or a placebo. Sample: peripheral blood, taken in a trial of Ad26.COV2.S vaccine versus placebo.

The CDR3 loop is CASSLESRGAEAFF. The CDR3 coding sequence is TGTGCCAGCAGCTTGGAGTCCAGGGGAGCTGAAGCTTTCTTT. The V and J genes are TRBV5-4 and TRBJ1-1; maybe TRBD1 (6 bases). Trimming took off 0 bases at V and 6 bases at J, with 12 bases between the two ends. CDR3 length: 14 residues. Germline CDR1 is SGHNT and CDR2 is YYREEE (reference sequence).